Below, one TCR beta chain is given with its context. What it binds is not known. These data come from a study of shared clonotypes between healthy human individuals. Study findings and constraints: The generation probabilities recorded for non-shared clonotypes fell below those of clonotypes shared by all four donors.

Trimming took 2 bases from V and 4 from J, leaving 11 bases between them. There are 14 residues in the CDR3. From germline, CDR1 is MNHEY and CDR2 SVGAGI. Each subset's genomic DNA was shared equally among a number of immunoSEQ plates. The protocol was immunoSEQ multiplex PCR, while the TCRdb copy is restricted to in-frame clones and leaves out a portion. The profile shows approximately 2.3 million clones, more than 80% of them singletons. This sequence joins TRBV6-5 and TRBJ2-5; D is possibly TRBD2 (5 bases). The sample consisted of naive CD4+ T cells from PBMCs. Subset meaning: CD45RA+ positively selected. The receptor comes from a man between 18 and 35 years old in good health. Some clones in this sample may be carry-over from other donors' samples. CDR3 bases: TGTGCCAGCAGTTACGGACGGGGAGTAGAGACCCAGTACTTC. This gives the protein CASSYGRGVETQYF.